The rows below give T cell receptor beta chains drawn from one sample of a study of technical replicates of blood from a few donors. Some clones are missing from TCRdb's copy, which holds only in-frame ones; the method was immunoSEQ multiplex PCR. The table has tens of thousands of clones, approximately 93% seen once. The sequencing sample was made of T cells isolated from PBMCs. These receptors all stem from a human donor in good health. The CDR3 runs from the conserved cysteine through the conserved F or W. Fields, in order: CDR3 protein, CDR3 DNA, J gene, clone size, D gene, V gene. D genes are given only for firm matches. Not all rows give a size; the values are once, few, many and, for expanded clones, a class.

CDR3: CASSDGVTGFEQFF; DNA: TGTGCCAGCAGTGATGGGGTTACAGGATTTGAGCAGTTCTTC; J: TRBJ2-1; size: NA; D: NA; V: TRBV28
CDR3: CASSVYGTGQETQYF; DNA: TGTGCCAGCAGTGTATACGGGACAGGGCAGGAGACCCAGTACTTC; J: TRBJ2-5; size: NA; D: TRBD1; V: TRBV2
CDR3: CASSSQTAGNTIYF; DNA: TGTGCCAGCAGCTCACAGACAGCTGGAAACACCATATATTTT; J: TRBJ1-3; size: once; D: NA; V: TRBV7-9
CDR3: CASSGGGTEAFF; DNA: TGTGCCAGCAGCGGAGGTGGGACTGAAGCTTTCTTT; J: TRBJ1-1; size: once; D: NA; V: TRBV9
CDR3: CAWTHGGGYGYTF; DNA: TGTGCCTGGACCCACGGCGGGGGCTATGGCTACACCTTC; J: TRBJ1-2; size: few; D: NA; V: TRBV30
CDR3: CASSYTGDRAFF; DNA: TGTGCCAGCAGTTACACGGGGGATCGGGCTTTCTTT; J: TRBJ1-1; size: NA; D: NA; V: TRBV6-6
CDR3: CASSLRRKDRAVRQPQHF; DNA: TGTGCCAGCAGTTTAAGGCGGAAAGACAGGGCGGTACGTCAGCCCCAGCATTTT; J: TRBJ1-5; size: NA; D: TRBD1; V: TRBV28
CDR3: CASSTLRGFYNEQFF; DNA: TGTGCCAGCAGTACCCTACGGGGGTTTTACAATGAGCAGTTCTTC; J: TRBJ2-1; size: once; D: NA; V: TRBV6-5
CDR3: CASSLVFAGGSYNEQFF; DNA: TGTGCCAGCAGCTTAGTTTTCGCGGGAGGCTCCTACAATGAGCAGTTCTTC; J: TRBJ2-1; size: once; D: TRBD2; V: TRBV7-8
CDR3: CATSRRDRAAETQYF; DNA: TGTGCCACCAGCAGGCGGGACAGGGCGGCGGAGACCCAGTACTTC; J: TRBJ2-5; size: NA; D: TRBD1; V: TRBV15
CDR3: CATNTRGRPQHF; DNA: TGTGCCACCAACACTCGTGGGAGGCCCCAGCATTTT; J: TRBJ1-5; size: NA; D: NA; V: TRBV28
CDR3: CASSLAGTSGFTDTQYF; DNA: TGTGCCAGCAGCTTGGCCGGGACTAGCGGATTCACAGATACGCAGTATTTT; J: TRBJ2-3; size: NA; D: TRBD2; V: TRBV5-8
CDR3: CASSSFHEQYF; DNA: TGTGCCAGCAGCTCCTTCCACGAGCAGTACTTC; J: TRBJ2-7; size: few; D: NA; V: TRBV7-9
CDR3: CASSDSAGGGETQYF; DNA: TGTGCCAGCAGTGACTCAGCGGGAGGGGGAGAGACCCAGTACTTC; J: TRBJ2-5; size: few; D: TRBD2; V: TRBV6-4
CDR3: CASSQVGQRGTDTEAFF; DNA: TGCGCCAGCAGCCAAGTGGGACAGAGGGGAACTGACACTGAAGCTTTCTTT; J: TRBJ1-1; size: NA; D: TRBD1; V: TRBV4-1
CDR3: CASRHGTGHQPQHF; DNA: TGTGCCAGCAGACACGGGACAGGGCATCAGCCCCAGCATTTT; J: TRBJ1-5; size: NA; D: TRBD1; V: TRBV28
CDR3: CASSLLGLRNEQFF; DNA: TGCGCCAGCAGCCTGCTAGGATTGAGGAATGAGCAGTTCTTC; J: TRBJ2-1; size: NA; D: NA; V: TRBV4-1
CDR3: CASSRTGKSQPQHF; DNA: TGTGCCAGCAGCCGGACAGGGAAGAGTCAGCCCCAGCATTTT; J: TRBJ1-5; size: NA; D: TRBD1; V: TRBV2
CDR3: CASSLGTQGNTIYF; DNA: TGCGCCAGCAGCTTGGGGACACAAGGAAACACCATATATTTT; J: TRBJ1-3; size: once; D: NA; V: TRBV5-1
CDR3: CASSNSQTLEAFF; DNA: TGTGCCAGCAGCAACAGCCAAACCCTAGAAGCTTTCTTT; J: TRBJ1-1; size: NA; D: NA; V: TRBV11-2
CDR3: CARQENNSPLHF; DNA: TGTGCCAGACAGGAAAATAATTCACCCCTCCACTTT; J: TRBJ1-6; size: few; D: NA; V: TRBV2
CDR3: CASSSAGRGLNEKLFF; DNA: TGCGCCAGCAGCTCCGCGGGCAGGGGGCTTAATGAAAAACTGTTTTTT; J: TRBJ1-4; size: NA; D: TRBD1; V: TRBV5-1
CDR3: CASMRGTEAFF; DNA: TGTGCCAGCATGAGGGGGACTGAAGCTTTCTTT; J: TRBJ1-1; size: NA; D: NA; V: TRBV27
CDR3: CATHRVAGGSDTQYF; DNA: TGTGCCACCCACAGGGTAGCGGGAGGTTCAGATACGCAGTATTTT; J: TRBJ2-3; size: NA; D: TRBD2; V: TRBV15
CDR3: CASSLSSLQEQYF; DNA: TGTGCCAGCAGTTTATCGAGTCTCCAAGAGCAGTACTTC; J: TRBJ2-7; size: once; D: NA; V: TRBV27
CDR3: CASSFTGGRDQPQHF; DNA: TGTGCCAGCAGTTTTACAGGGGGCCGGGATCAGCCCCAGCATTTT; J: TRBJ1-5; size: few; D: TRBD1; V: TRBV5-5
CDR3: CASSFGLAGTVYEQYF; DNA: TGCGCCAGCAGCTTCGGACTAGCGGGGACCGTCTACGAGCAGTACTTC; J: TRBJ2-7; size: NA; D: TRBD2; V: TRBV4-1